This TCR beta chain was recorded in a study of Graves' ophthalmopathy and Graves' hyperthyroidism (dated by TCRdb to the late 2010s). Background for the entire study: Peripheral blood samples were taken at the time of initial diagnosis, before any treatment was given. In total, some 130 blood samples were TCR-sequenced: 40 to 45 ophthalmopathy, 80 or so hyperthyroidism and roughly 17 hyperthyroidism-to-ophthalmopathy patients. In more than five hyperthyroidism patients, T-cell repertoires of thyroid tissue and blood were compared. A discovery set of 100 or so patients (43 ophthalmopathy, 57 stable hyperthyroidism) was enrolled to explore V-J signatures distinguishing ophthalmopathy from hyperthyroidism. Once sampling was done, hyperthyroidism patients were given methimazole at a starting dose of 30 mg daily, while ophthalmopathy patients were given high-dose intravenous methylprednisolone. The independent validation cohort included approximately 19 hyperthyroidism patients plus 17 patients who later progressed from hyperthyroidism to ophthalmopathy. For training and testing, the approximately 97 patients in the discovery cohort were randomly divided in a 7:3 ratio. The study used signatures of the TCR beta repertoire to tell Graves' ophthalmopathy apart from Graves' hyperthyroidism and to predict which patients would progress to ophthalmopathy.

The study at large found these results: Ophthalmopathy was separated from stable hyperthyroidism by the 13-signature model with around 88% sensitivity and less than 82% specificity in cross-validation and with 80%/75% in the test set. In validation, the model predicted ophthalmopathy progression with more than 55% sensitivity and approximately 78% specificity; about a dozen predicted patients were CT-confirmed with GO in a median of around 6 months. Sample size was not predetermined statistically, and investigators were not blinded to group allocation. Among expanded thyroid clonotypes with frequency above 0.001, most also showed up in blood, which suggests that blood repertoires may reflect the thyroid immune response.

For repertoire sequencing, TCR beta CDR3 regions were amplified from RNA transcripts. The first round was an RT-PCR using HTBI primers with the Qiagen OneStep RT-PCR kit, and this first round was followed by a second-round multiplex PCR, then size selection and purification. Sequencing of the libraries was carried out on an Illumina HiSeq2000 in paired-end mode with 100 bp reads. In the original analysis: SOAPnuke was used for read processing, and reads with adapters, uncalled bases, a mean Phred below 15, or no exact constant-primer or identifier match were discarded. COPE v1.2.5 was used to merge high-quality paired reads. Each unique nucleotide sequence was treated as a clonotype, and MiTCR v1.1 was used to align the clonotypes to the IMGT TRB V, D and J references. The analysis was limited to V-J combinations with a frequency above 0.0001, which together covered approximately 99% of repertoires. For each V-J combination, a TCR clonal expansion and chaos score was defined as the ratio of F50 clonal expansion to chaos observed in the TCRdist matrix. Welch's t-statistics and random forest were used to reduce features to over ten V-J combinations, which were fed into a naive Bayes classifier. The Morisita-Horn index was used to measure how similar the thyroid and blood repertoires were. TCRdb handled the public reads itself, with Q25 trimming in fastp and clone calling in MiXCR, and kept productive beta chains. A single entry per CDR3 protein holds the most common genes and DNA from its merged rows. The V and J calls, along with clone size, are taken from TCRdb and not from the paper's own processing. The sample contains around 470,000 distinct CDR3 sequences, approximately 14% of them found a single time. Over 8% of the sample comes from the top ten.

This clonotype was counted ten times or more. The antigen it binds to is not known. Base quality data are lacking; no much larger clone is found one base away. Ophthalmopathy patients had moderately to severely active disease, Clinical Activity Score of at least 3, NOSPECS grade of at least 4, and disease duration under 3 months. Anyone with other autoimmune diseases, uncontrolled infections, pregnancy or lactation was excluded from the study. Clinical symptoms, serum thyroxine, TRAb, thyroid ultrasound and orbital computed tomography were used for diagnosis. Ficoll-Paque density gradient centrifugation was used to isolate PBMCs from approximately 10 ml of fresh peripheral blood. Total RNA was extracted using Trizol reagent, and RNA quality was checked on an Agilent 2100 Bioanalyzer. This clonotype was obtained from a woman in her 30s with Graves' ophthalmopathy. Donor details come from another sample of the same person, matched by shared clones. Specimen: blood.

Read as DNA, the sequence is TGTGCCAGCAGTTTACAGCGACAGGGGGCTTGGAGCAATCAGCCCCAGCATTTT. This is translated as CASSLQRQGAWSNQPQHF. The chain was built from TRBV28 and TRBJ1-5, with TRBD1 identical over 10 junction bases. From the cysteine through the phenylalanine, the CDR3 covers 18 amino acids. The DNA shown is the 54-base CDR3, in frame from base 1. Based on the germline V gene, the CDR1 and CDR2 sequences are MDHEN and SYDVKM. At the junction V is shortened by 2 bases and J by 1 base; bases outside the gene matches: 8.